This T cell receptor beta chain stems from a study of blood T cell repertoires in COVID-19. The CDR3 extends over 12 amino acids. CDR1 is SGHRS and CDR2 is YFSETQ in the germline V gene. The ends were cut back, 2 bases at V and 6 bases at J, with 9 bases in the middle. The method was immunoSEQ multiplex PCR; TCRdb's version includes in-frame clones alone and lacks a portion of them. This table has about 290,000 clones, approximately 80% appearing once. This TCR was sampled from a woman aged 50 to 60 with active or convalescent COVID-19. The rearrangement uses TRBV5-1 and TRBJ2-7; D may be TRBD2 (5 bases). Sequencing used peripheral blood. The CDR3 here is CASSLIAGEQYF. As DNA, the CDR3 is TGCGCCAGCAGCTTAATTGCGGGCGAGCAGTACTTC.